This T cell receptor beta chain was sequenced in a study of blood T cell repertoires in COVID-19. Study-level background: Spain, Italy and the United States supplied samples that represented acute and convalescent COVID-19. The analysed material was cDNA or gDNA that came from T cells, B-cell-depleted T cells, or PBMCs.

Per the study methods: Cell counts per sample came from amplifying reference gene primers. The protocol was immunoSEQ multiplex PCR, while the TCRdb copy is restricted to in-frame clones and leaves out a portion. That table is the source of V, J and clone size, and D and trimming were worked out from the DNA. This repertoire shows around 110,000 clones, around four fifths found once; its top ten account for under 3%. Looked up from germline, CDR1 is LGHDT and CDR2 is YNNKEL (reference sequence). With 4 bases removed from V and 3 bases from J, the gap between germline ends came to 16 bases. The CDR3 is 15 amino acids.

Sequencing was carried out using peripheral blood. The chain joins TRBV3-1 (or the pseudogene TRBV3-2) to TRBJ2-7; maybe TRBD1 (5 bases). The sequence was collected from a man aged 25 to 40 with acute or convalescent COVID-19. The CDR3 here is CASSPRGQGHYEQYF. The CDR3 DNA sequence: TGTGCCAGCAGCCCACGAGGCCAGGGCCACTACGAGCAGTACTTC.